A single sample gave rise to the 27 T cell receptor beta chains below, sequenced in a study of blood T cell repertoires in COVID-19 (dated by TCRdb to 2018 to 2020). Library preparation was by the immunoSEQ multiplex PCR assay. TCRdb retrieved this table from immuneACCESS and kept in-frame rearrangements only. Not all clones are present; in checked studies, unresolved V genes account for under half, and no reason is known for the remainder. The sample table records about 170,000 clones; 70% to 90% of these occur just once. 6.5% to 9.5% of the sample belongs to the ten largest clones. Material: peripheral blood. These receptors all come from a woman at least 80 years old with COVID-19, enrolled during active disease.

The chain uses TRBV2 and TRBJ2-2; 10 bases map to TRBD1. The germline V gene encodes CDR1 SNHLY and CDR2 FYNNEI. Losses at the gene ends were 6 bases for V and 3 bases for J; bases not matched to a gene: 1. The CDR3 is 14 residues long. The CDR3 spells CASSGTGDTGELFF. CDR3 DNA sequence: TGTGCCAGCAGCGGGACAGGGGACACCGGGGAGCTGTTTTTT.

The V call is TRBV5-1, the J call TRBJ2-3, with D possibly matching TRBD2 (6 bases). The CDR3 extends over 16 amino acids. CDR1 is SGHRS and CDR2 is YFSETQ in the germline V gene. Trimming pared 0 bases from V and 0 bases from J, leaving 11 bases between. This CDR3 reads CASSLGGTYSTDTQYF. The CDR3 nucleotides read TGCGCCAGCAGCTTGGGAGGGACTTATAGCACAGATACGCAGTATTTT.

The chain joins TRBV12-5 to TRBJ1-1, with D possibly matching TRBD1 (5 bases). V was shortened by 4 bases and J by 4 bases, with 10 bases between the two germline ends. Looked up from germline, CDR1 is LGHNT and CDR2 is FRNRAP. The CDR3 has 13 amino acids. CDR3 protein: CASGSWGGTEAFF. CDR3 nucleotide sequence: TGTGCTAGTGGTTCCTGGGGGGGCACTGAAGCTTTCTTT.

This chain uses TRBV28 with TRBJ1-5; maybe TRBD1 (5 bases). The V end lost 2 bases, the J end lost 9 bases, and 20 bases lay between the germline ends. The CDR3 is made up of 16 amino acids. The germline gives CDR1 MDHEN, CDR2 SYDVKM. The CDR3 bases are TGTGCCAGCAGTTTACTGGGGGAGGGAGGGGTTCGGCCCCAGCATTTT. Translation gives CASSLLGEGGVRPQHF.

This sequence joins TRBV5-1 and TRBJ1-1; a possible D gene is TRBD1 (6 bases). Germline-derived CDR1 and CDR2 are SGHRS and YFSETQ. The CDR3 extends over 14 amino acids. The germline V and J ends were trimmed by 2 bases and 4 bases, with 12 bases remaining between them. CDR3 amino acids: CASSLTGPATEAFF. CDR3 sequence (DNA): TGCGCCAGCAGCTTAACAGGGCCGGCCACTGAAGCTTTCTTT.

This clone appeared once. The CDR3 sequence is CASSPMGRGKSPLHF. CDR3 coding DNA: TGTGCCAGCAGCCCGATGGGCAGGGGGAAGTCACCCCTCCACTTT. The genes are TRBV7-9 and TRBJ1-6; 7 bases align to TRBD1. Unmatched junction bases numbered 11, after V lost 5 bases and J lost 10 bases. This CDR3 spans 15 amino acids. Germline loops: CDR1 SEHNR, CDR2 FQNEAQ (reference sequence).

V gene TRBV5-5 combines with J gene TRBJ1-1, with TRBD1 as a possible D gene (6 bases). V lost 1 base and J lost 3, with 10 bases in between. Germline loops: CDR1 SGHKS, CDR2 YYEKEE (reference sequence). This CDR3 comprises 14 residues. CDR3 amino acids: CASSLWDMDTEAFF. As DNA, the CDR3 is TGTGCCAGCAGCTTGTGGGACATGGACACTGAAGCTTTCTTT.

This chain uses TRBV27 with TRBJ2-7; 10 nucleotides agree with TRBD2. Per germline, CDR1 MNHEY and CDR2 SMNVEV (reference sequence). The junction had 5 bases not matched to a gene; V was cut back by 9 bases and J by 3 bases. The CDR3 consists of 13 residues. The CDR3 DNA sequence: TGTGCCAGTTCCCGGACTAGCGGCTACGAGCAGTACTTC. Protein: CASSRTSGYEQYF.

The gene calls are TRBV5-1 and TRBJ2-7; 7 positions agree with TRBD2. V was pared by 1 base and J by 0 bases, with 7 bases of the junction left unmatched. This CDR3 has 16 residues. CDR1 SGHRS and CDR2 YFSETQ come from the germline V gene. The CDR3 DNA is TGCGCCAGCAGCTTGAAGGCTAGCGGCTTCTCCTACGAGCAGTACTTC. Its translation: CASSLKASGFSYEQYF.

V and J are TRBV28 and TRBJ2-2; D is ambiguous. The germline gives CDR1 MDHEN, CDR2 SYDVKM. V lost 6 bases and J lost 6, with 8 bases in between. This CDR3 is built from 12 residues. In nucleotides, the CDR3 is TGTGCCAGCAGCCCAGGCTCCGGGGAGCTGTTTTTT. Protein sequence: CASSPGSGELFF.

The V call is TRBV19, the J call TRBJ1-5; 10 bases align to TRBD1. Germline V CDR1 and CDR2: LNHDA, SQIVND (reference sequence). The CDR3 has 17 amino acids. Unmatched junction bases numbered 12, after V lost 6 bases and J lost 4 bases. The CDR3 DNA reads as TGTGCCAGTAGCTTCGGGACAGGGGCGTCGATAAATCAGCCCCAGCATTTT. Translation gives CASSFGTGASINQPQHF.

CDR3 nucleotide sequence: TGCGCCAGCAGCCAAGGGCGGGGGTTATTTACAGATACGCAGTATTTT. It specifies CASSQGRGLFTDTQYF. The chain carries TRBV4-1 and TRBJ2-3; 7 positions agree with TRBD2. This CDR3 comprises 16 residues. After removal of 1 base from V and 3 bases from J, the junction contained 7 bases not matched to a gene. CDR1 is MGHRA and CDR2 is YSYEKL in the germline V gene.

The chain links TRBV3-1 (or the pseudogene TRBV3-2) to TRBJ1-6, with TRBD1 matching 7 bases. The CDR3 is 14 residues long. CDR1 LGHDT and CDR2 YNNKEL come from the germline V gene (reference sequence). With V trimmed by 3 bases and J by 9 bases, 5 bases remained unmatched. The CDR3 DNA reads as TGTGCCAGCAGCCACCGACAGGGTAGTTCACCCCTCCACTTT. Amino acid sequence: CASSHRQGSSPLHF.

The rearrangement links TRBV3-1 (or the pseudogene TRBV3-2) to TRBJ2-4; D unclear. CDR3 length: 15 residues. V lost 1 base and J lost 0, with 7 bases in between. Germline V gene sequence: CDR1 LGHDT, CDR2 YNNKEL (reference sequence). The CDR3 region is CASSQAGLAKNIQYF. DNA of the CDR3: TGTGCCAGCAGCCAAGCGGGTTTAGCCAAAAACATTCAGTACTTC.

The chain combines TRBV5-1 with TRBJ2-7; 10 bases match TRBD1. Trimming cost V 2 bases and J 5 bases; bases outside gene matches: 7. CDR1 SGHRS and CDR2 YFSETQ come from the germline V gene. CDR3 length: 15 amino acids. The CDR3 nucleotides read TGCGCCAGCAGCTTTGTGACAGGGGGCCCTAACGAGCAGTACTTC. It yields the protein CASSFVTGGPNEQYF. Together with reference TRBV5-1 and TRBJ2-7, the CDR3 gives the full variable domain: KAGVTQTPRYLIKTRGQQVTLSCSPISGHRSVSWYQQTPGQGLQFLFEYFSETQRNKGNFPGRFSGRQFSNSRSEMNVSTLELGDSALYLCASSFVTGGPNEQYFGPGTRLTVT.

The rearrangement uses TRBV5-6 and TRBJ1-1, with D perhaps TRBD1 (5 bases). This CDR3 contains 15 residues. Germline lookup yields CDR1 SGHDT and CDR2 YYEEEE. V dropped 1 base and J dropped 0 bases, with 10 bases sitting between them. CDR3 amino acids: CASSLLGPLNTEAFF. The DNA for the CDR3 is TGTGCCAGCAGCTTGCTGGGGCCCTTGAACACTGAAGCTTTCTTT.

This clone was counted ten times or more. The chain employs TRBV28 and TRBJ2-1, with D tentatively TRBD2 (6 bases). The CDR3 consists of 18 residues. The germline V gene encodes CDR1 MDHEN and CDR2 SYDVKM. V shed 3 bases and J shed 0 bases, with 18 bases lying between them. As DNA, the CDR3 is TGTGCCAGCAGTTTTGTGGCTAGCGCCGAATTCTCCTACAATGAGCAGTTCTTC. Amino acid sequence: CASSFVASAEFSYNEQFF. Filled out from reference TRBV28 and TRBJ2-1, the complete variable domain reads DVKVTQSSRYLVKRTGEKVFLECVQDMDHENMFWYRQDPGLGLRLIYFSYDVKMKEKGDIPEGYSVSREKKERFSLILESASTNQTSMYLCASSFVASAEFSYNEQFFGPGTRLTVL.

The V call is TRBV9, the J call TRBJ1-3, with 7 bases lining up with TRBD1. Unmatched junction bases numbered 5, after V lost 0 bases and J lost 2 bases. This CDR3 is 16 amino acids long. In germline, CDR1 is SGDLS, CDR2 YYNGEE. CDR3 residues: CASSVEGTAPGNTIYF. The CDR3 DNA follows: TGTGCCAGCAGCGTAGAAGGGACAGCCCCTGGAAACACCATATATTTT.

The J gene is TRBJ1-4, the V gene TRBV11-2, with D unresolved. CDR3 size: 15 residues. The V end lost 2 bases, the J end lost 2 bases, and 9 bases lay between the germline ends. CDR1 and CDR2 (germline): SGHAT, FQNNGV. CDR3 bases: TGTGCCAGCAGCTTACTGAGGGAGACTAATGAAAAACTGTTTTTT. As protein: CASSLLRETNEKLFF.

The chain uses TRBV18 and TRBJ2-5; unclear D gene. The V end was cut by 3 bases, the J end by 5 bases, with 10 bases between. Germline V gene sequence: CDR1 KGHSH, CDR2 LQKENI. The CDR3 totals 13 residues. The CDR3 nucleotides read TGTGCCAGCTCACCCCAGCAGGCGGAGACCCAGTACTTC. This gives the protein CASSPQQAETQYF.

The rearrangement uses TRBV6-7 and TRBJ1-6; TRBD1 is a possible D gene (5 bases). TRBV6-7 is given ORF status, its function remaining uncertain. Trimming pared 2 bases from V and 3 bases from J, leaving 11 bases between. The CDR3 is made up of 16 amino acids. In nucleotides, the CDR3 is TGTGCCAGCAGTTACGAACAGGCCCTCTATAATTCACCCCTCCACTTT. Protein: CASSYEQALYNSPLHF.

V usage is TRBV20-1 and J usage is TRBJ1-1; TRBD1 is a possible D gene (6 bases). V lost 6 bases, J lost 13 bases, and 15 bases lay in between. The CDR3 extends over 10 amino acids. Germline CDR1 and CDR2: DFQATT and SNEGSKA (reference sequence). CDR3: CSAGGLASFF. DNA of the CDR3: TGCAGTGCAGGGGGACTAGCCAGTTTCTTT.

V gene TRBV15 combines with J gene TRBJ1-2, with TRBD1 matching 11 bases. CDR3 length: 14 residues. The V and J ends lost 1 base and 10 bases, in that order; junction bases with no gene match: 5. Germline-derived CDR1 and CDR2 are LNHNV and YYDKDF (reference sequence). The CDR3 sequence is CATSRGGTGGDYTF. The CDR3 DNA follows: TGTGCCACCAGCAGAGGAGGGACAGGGGGAGACTACACCTTC.

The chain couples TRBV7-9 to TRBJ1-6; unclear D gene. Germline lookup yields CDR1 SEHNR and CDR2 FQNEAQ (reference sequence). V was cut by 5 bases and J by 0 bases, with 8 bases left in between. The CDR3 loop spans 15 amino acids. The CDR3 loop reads CASSHTSSYNSPLHF. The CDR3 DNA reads TGTGCCAGCAGCCACACTAGCTCCTATAATTCACCCCTCCACTTT.

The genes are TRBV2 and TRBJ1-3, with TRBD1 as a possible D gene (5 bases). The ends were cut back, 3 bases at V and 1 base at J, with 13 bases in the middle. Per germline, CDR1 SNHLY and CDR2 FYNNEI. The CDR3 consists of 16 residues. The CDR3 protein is CASSEQGTLSGNTIYF. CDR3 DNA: TGTGCCAGCAGTGAGCAGGGTACCTTATCTGGAAACACCATATATTTT.

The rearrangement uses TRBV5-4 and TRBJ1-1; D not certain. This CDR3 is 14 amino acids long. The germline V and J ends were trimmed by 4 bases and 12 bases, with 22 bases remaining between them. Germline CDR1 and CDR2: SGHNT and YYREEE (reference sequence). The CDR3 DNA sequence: TGTGCCAGCAGCACAGACCAAATAACGAGGGTAACTTTCTTT. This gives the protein CASSTDQITRVTFF.

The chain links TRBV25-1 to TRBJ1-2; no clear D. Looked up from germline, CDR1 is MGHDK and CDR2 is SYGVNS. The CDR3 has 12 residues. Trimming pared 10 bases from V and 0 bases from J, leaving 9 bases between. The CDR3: CATAGANYGYTF. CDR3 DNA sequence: TGTGCCACCGCTGGAGCTAACTATGGCTACACCTTC.